The source of this T cell receptor beta chain is a study of circulating tumor DNA in untreated peripheral T-cell lymphoma (dated by TCRdb to the early 2020s). At the level of the whole study: Serum samples were collected at baseline and serially during treatment so that circulating tumor DNA carrying tumor TCR clonotypes could be tracked.

Taken from the germline V gene (reference sequence), the CDR1 and CDR2 loops are WNHNN and SYGVQD. The CDR3 runs 14 residues from the cysteine to the phenylalanine. The only DNA kept is the CDR3, 42 bases in frame from the first base. The junction carries 13 bases between V and J, which are trimmed by 4 bases and 6 bases respectively. Points the paper makes about the study in general: ctDNA persistence did not always predict relapse, since a couple of patients whose ctDNA stayed persistently detectable after therapy remained in remission over 10 years of follow-up. Of the roughly 22 patients with serial samples, 38% had cleared ctDNA after two cycles, and ctDNA that was detectable after therapy showed a trend toward worse survival. Tumor-specific clonotypes turned up in more than 75% of patients, identified from 86% of baseline tissues and from about 70% of baseline serum samples.

To monitor patients with peripheral T-cell lymphoma who were getting frontline treatment on a trial, the study applied next-generation sequencing to T-cell receptor sequences. For this clone: Its target antigen remains unknown. Base qualities are not recorded, but no much larger clone differs from it by a single base.

The library was produced with the immunoSEQ multiplex PCR assay. Held by TCRdb, this immuneACCESS table contains in-frame sequences only and omits some clones. Under half of the omission traces to an unresolved V gene where checked; the cause of the rest is unknown. The sample's table covers some 97 clones. The chain is encoded by TRBV10-1 joined to TRBJ2-1, with a tentative D call of TRBD1 or TRBD2, each matching 6 bases. The sequencing sample was made of cell-free DNA from blood serum. The sequence was obtained from a human donor with peripheral T-cell lymphoma. At the DNA level, the sequence is TGCGCCAGCAGTGGGCAACAGGGAGGCAATGAGCAGTTCTTC. Its protein is CASSGQQGGNEQFF.